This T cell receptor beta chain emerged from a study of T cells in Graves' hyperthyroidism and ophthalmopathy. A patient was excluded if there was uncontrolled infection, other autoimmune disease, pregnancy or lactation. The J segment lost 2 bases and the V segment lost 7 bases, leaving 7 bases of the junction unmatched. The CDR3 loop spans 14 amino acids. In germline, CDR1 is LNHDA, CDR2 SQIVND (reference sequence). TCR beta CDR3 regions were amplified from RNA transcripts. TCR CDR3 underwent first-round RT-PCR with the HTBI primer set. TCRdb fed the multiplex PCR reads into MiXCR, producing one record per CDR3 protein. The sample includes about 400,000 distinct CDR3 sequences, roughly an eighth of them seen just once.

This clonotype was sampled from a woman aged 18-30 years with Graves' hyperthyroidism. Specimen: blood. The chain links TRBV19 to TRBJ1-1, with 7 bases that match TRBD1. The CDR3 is CASITGTANTEAFF. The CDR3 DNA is TGTGCCAGTATTACCGGGACAGCTAACACTGAAGCTTTCTTT.